Listed below are T cell receptor beta chains from one sample, sequenced in a study of CD8 T cells in ankylosing spondylitis. MiXCR, run by TCRdb on the 5' RACE reads, gives a single entry per CDR3 protein. The top ten hold about 6.9% of the sample, which has 200,000 to 250,000 distinct CDR3 sequences, roughly 26% seen once. The sequencing input was blood, either unsorted or a sorted T cell fraction (not recorded which). The source is a male donor with ankylosing spondylitis or in good health (not recorded which). Both conserved end residues are part of each CDR3. Fields, in order: D gene, J gene, V gene, clone size, CDR3 protein, CDR3 DNA. A D gene is named only where the DNA matches it firmly. Some rows have no size entry. The others give once, few or many, or a class for an expanded clone.

D gene: NA; J gene: TRBJ1-5; V gene: TRBV12-3/TRBV12-4; clone size: many; CDR3 protein: CASVGRLVQPQHF; CDR3 DNA: TGTGCCAGCGTCGGCAGACTCGTTCAGCCCCAGCATTTT
D gene: TRBD1; J gene: TRBJ2-2; V gene: TRBV24-1; clone size: many; CDR3 protein: CATSVTGAGELFF; CDR3 DNA: TGTGCCACCAGTGTGACAGGGGCCGGGGAGCTGTTTTTT
D gene: NA; J gene: TRBJ2-7; V gene: TRBV20-1; clone size: few; CDR3 protein: CSAKTRQYEQYF; CDR3 DNA: TGCAGTGCCAAGACTAGACAATACGAGCAGTACTTC
D gene: NA; J gene: TRBJ2-6; V gene: TRBV25-1; clone size: many; CDR3 protein: CASSDTGPGANVLTF; CDR3 DNA: TGTGCCAGCAGTGATACCGGGCCCGGGGCCAACGTCCTGACTTTC
D gene: TRBD2; J gene: TRBJ2-5; V gene: TRBV5-1; clone size: few; CDR3 protein: CASSLAPGLAGGPVQQETQYF; CDR3 DNA: TGCGCCAGCAGCTTAGCGCCCGGACTAGCGGGAGGGCCGGTCCAACAAGAGACCCAGTACTTC
D gene: NA; J gene: TRBJ2-4; V gene: TRBV7-2; clone size: NA; CDR3 protein: CASSPPGLGNIQYF; CDR3 DNA: TGTGCCAGCAGCCCCCCGGGGTTGGGGAACATTCAGTACTTC
D gene: TRBD1; J gene: TRBJ1-1; V gene: TRBV18; clone size: NA; CDR3 protein: CASSPRQGQTTEAFF; CDR3 DNA: TGTGCCAGCTCACCCCGACAGGGACAAACCACTGAAGCTTTCTTT
D gene: NA; J gene: TRBJ1-2; V gene: TRBV7-9; clone size: many; CDR3 protein: CASSRDGYGYTF; CDR3 DNA: TGTGCCAGCAGCCGGGACGGCTATGGCTACACCTTC
D gene: NA; J gene: TRBJ2-2; V gene: TRBV5-1; clone size: few; CDR3 protein: CASSRDTLNTGELFF; CDR3 DNA: TGCGCCAGCAGTAGGGACACATTGAACACCGGGGAGCTGTTTTTT
D gene: TRBD2; J gene: TRBJ2-2; V gene: TRBV4-2; clone size: many; CDR3 protein: CASSQETASGRTGELFF; CDR3 DNA: TGTGCCAGCAGCCAAGAAACGGCTAGCGGGAGGACCGGGGAGCTGTTTTTT
D gene: NA; J gene: TRBJ2-1; V gene: TRBV20-1; clone size: few; CDR3 protein: CSARPGTPGSYNEQFF; CDR3 DNA: TGCAGTGCTAGGCCCGGGACTCCTGGTTCCTACAATGAGCAGTTCTTC
D gene: NA; J gene: TRBJ2-5; V gene: TRBV7-6; clone size: NA; CDR3 protein: CASSLIAETQYF; CDR3 DNA: TGTGCCAGCAGCTTAATCGCGGAGACCCAGTACTTC
D gene: NA; J gene: TRBJ2-7; V gene: TRBV5-1; clone size: many; CDR3 protein: CASSSRGSAYEQYF; CDR3 DNA: TGCGCCAGCAGCTCGAGGGGGTCGGCCTACGAGCAGTACTTC
D gene: NA; J gene: TRBJ1-6; V gene: TRBV20-1; clone size: NA; CDR3 protein: CSARKEKEPLHF; CDR3 DNA: TGCAGTGCTAGAAAAGAGAAGGAGCCCCTCCACTTT
D gene: NA; J gene: TRBJ2-6; V gene: TRBV6-1; clone size: NA; CDR3 protein: CASRPTGPSGANVLTF; CDR3 DNA: TGTGCCAGCAGACCCACAGGGCCCTCTGGGGCCAACGTCCTGACTTTC
D gene: TRBD1; J gene: TRBJ2-7; V gene: TRBV5-1; clone size: many; CDR3 protein: CASSLGGQAYEQYF; CDR3 DNA: TGCGCCAGCAGCTTGGGGGGACAGGCCTACGAGCAGTACTTC
D gene: TRBD2; J gene: TRBJ2-1; V gene: TRBV29-1; clone size: many; CDR3 protein: CSVEPMGLAGGGSYNEQFF; CDR3 DNA: TGCAGCGTTGAACCAATGGGACTAGCGGGAGGAGGATCCTACAATGAGCAGTTCTTC
D gene: TRBD2; J gene: TRBJ2-1; V gene: TRBV12-3/TRBV12-4; clone size: many; CDR3 protein: CASRSGTSGKYNEQFF; CDR3 DNA: TGTGCCAGCAGATCCGGGACTAGCGGGAAATACAATGAGCAGTTCTTC
D gene: NA; J gene: TRBJ2-3; V gene: TRBV2; clone size: many; CDR3 protein: CASSEQGSPTDTQYF; CDR3 DNA: TGTGCCAGCAGTGAACAGGGGTCGCCCACAGATACGCAGTATTTT
D gene: TRBD2; J gene: TRBJ2-1; V gene: TRBV11-2; clone size: many; CDR3 protein: CASSFLAGDNEQFF; CDR3 DNA: TGTGCCAGCAGCTTTTTAGCGGGCGACAATGAGCAGTTCTTC
D gene: TRBD1; J gene: TRBJ1-2; V gene: TRBV7-3; clone size: NA; CDR3 protein: CASSLRQGANYGYTF; CDR3 DNA: TGTGCCAGCAGCTTAAGACAGGGAGCTAACTATGGCTACACCTTC
D gene: NA; J gene: TRBJ1-5; V gene: TRBV12-3/TRBV12-4; clone size: NA; CDR3 protein: CASKQGYSNQPQHF; CDR3 DNA: TGTGCCAGCAAACAGGGATATAGCAATCAGCCCCAGCATTTT
D gene: NA; J gene: TRBJ2-2; V gene: TRBV5-5; clone size: NA; CDR3 protein: CASSLATGYIGELFF; CDR3 DNA: TGTGCCAGCAGCTTGGCCACAGGGTATATCGGGGAGCTGTTTTTT
D gene: TRBD1; J gene: TRBJ1-2; V gene: TRBV20-1; clone size: many; CDR3 protein: CSAQVTGDYGYTF; CDR3 DNA: TGCAGTGCTCAAGTTACAGGGGACTATGGCTACACCTTC
D gene: TRBD2; J gene: TRBJ2-1; V gene: TRBV5-5; clone size: many; CDR3 protein: CASSLLAGGFDEQFF; CDR3 DNA: TGTGCCAGCAGCTTACTAGCGGGAGGGTTCGATGAGCAGTTCTTC
D gene: TRBD1; J gene: TRBJ2-7; V gene: TRBV12-3/TRBV12-4; clone size: many; CDR3 protein: CASSLGTGVGEQYF; CDR3 DNA: TGTGCCAGCAGTTTAGGGACAGGGGTTGGAGAGCAGTACTTC
D gene: NA; J gene: TRBJ1-4; V gene: TRBV27; clone size: many; CDR3 protein: CASSFLPGPNEKLFF; CDR3 DNA: TGTGCCAGCAGTTTTCTCCCGGGACCTAATGAAAAACTGTTTTTT
D gene: NA; J gene: TRBJ2-5; V gene: TRBV29-1; clone size: many; CDR3 protein: CSVEGGLKETQYF; CDR3 DNA: TGCAGCGTTGAAGGGGGGCTTAAAGAGACCCAGTACTTC